These 2 T cell receptor beta chains were all obtained from the same sample, sequenced in a study of T-cell reconstitution after alpha-beta-depleted transplantation in children. Using unique molecular identifiers, the investigators prepared the TCRbeta library. TCRdb ran MiXCR on the PCR reads and lists one entry per CDR3 protein. The repertoire holds some 600,000 distinct CDR3 sequences, with 13% as singletons. Here the sequenced sample was PBMCs, mostly from graft donor cells, taken 360 days after TCRalphabeta/CD19-depleted stem cell transplant. The receptors were sampled from a male patient between 5 and 17 years old who had a stem cell transplant for acute myeloid leukemia, so the T cells may come from the graft donor.

This clonotype was counted only a few times. The CDR3 region has the DNA TGTGCCACAGTGAAGCAGGGACGCGACTATGGCTACACCTTC. Amino acid sequence: CATVKQGRDYGYTF. This chain joins TRBV24-1 and TRBJ1-2, with D maybe TRBD1 (5 bases). This CDR3 is built from 14 residues. The V and J ends lost 10 bases and 3 bases respectively, with 17 bases between them. Germline V gives CDR1 KGHDR, CDR2 SFDVKD.

This clonotype was seen ten or more times. V is TRBV29-1 and J is TRBJ2-7, with 9 nucleotides matching TRBD1. The CDR3 covers 13 residues. The trim removed 5 bases at V and 3 bases at J, leaving 5 bases unmatched. Germline V CDR1 and CDR2: SQVTM, ANQGSEA. The CDR3 loop is CSVRRDRDYEQYF. In DNA, the CDR3 is TGCAGCGTTCGCCGGGACAGGGACTACGAGCAGTACTTC.